Following are 4 T cell receptor beta chains from one sample sequenced in a study of T-cell memory formation after mild COVID-19. MiXCR was run by TCRdb on the 5' RACE reads, yielding one entry per CDR3 protein. The sample contains 250,000 to 300,000 distinct CDR3 sequences, roughly 15% of which appear only once. Material: PBMCs or a T cell subset sorted from them (not recorded which). Every receptor here comes from a man aged 18 to 29 who had mild COVID-19 (a few samples of this study predate the infection). Cell type and time point are not known.

The rearrangement links TRBV7-6 to TRBJ2-5; D gene ambiguous. The V end was cut by 5 bases, the J end by 1 base, with 11 bases between. Germline V CDR1 and CDR2: SGHVS, FNYEAQ. This CDR3 spans 14 amino acids. Here the CDR3 DNA reads TGTGCCAGCAGCCTAAGCCAAGTCCAAGAGACCCAGTACTTC. Amino acids: CASSLSQVQETQYF. The whole variable domain, remainder taken from reference TRBV7-6 and TRBJ2-5, is GAGVSQSPRYKVTKRGQDVALRCDPISGHVSLYWYRQALGQGPEFLTYFNYEAQQDKSGLPNDRFSAERPEGSISTLTIQRTEQRDSAMYRCASSLSQVQETQYFGPGTRLLVL.

The chain is built from TRBV12-3 or TRBV12-4 and TRBJ1-1; D call uncertain. V shed 6 bases and J shed 10 bases, with 12 bases lying between them. The CDR3 runs 11 residues. The CDR3 loop is CASSDFLGAFF. Here the CDR3 DNA reads TGTGCCAGCAGCGATTTCTTGGGAGCTTTCTTT.

There are a few counts of this clonotype. The chain links TRBV7-8 to TRBJ2-5; D possibly corresponds to TRBD2 (6 bases). CDR1 and CDR2 from the germline V gene are SGHVS and FQNEAQ. The CDR3 runs to 14 residues. V was pared by 5 bases and J by 0 bases, with 10 bases between. CDR3 bases: TGTGCCAGCAGCGGAGCTAGCGACCAAGAGACCCAGTACTTC. This codes for CASSGASDQETQYF.

This chain joins TRBV9 and TRBJ1-2; weak D call: TRBD1 (5 bases). The V gene lost 4 bases and the J gene lost 7 bases, with 17 bases spanning the gap. Germline assignment: CDR1 SGDLS and CDR2 YYNGEE. The length of the CDR3 is 14 residues. CDR3 nucleotide sequence: TGTGCCAGCAGCCTCGGAGGGACCGGGGGTGGCTACACCTTC. Translated: CASSLGGTGGGYTF. The full variable domain, its missing parts supplied by reference TRBV9 and TRBJ1-2, is DSGVTQTPKHLITATGQRVTLRCSPRSGDLSVYWYQQSLDQGLQFLIQYYNGEERAKGNILERFSAQQFPDLHSELNLSSLELGDSALYFCASSLGGTGGGYTFGSGTRLTVV.